Below, one T cell receptor (beta chain) is given with its context. Sequencing of TCR beta was undertaken in CD8+ and CD4+ T cells derived from blood. The multiple sclerosis controls were treatment-naive patients with relapsing-remitting disease that was stable or active. The data are from a study of CD8 T cells in Susac syndrome. Reverse transcription of roughly 0.5 to 1 ug RNA was performed with random hexamers. TCRdb called the immunoSEQ multiplex PCR reads again in MiXCR, with one record for every CDR3 protein. The sample includes roughly 170,000 distinct CDR3 sequences, about 94% of them seen just once. The CDR3 contains 15 residues. V was shortened by 3 bases and J by 3 bases, with 15 bases between the two germline ends. The germline V gene has CDR1 KGHSH and CDR2 LQKENI.

The chain uses TRBV18 and TRBJ2-7; D is perhaps TRBD1 (6 bases). The specimen was CD4+ T cells from PBMCs. The clonotype originates from a human donor with multiple sclerosis. CDR3 amino acids: CASSPREGGDYEQYF. The CDR3 DNA is TGTGCCAGCTCACCCCGAGAAGGGGGAGACTACGAGCAGTACTTC.